This TCR beta chain derives from a study of shared clonotypes between healthy human individuals. Whole-study findings and limits: Represented genetic and exposure-history diversity was restricted by having few donors. Despite large depth, rarefaction showed incomplete sorted-subset sequencing.

With V trimmed by 4 bases and J by 5 bases, 4 bases remained unmatched. The CDR3 totals 14 residues. The germline V gene encodes CDR1 MGHRA and CDR2 YSYEKL. Assay: immunoSEQ multiplex PCR; the TCRdb copy retains only in-frame clones and omits some. This sample has 850,000 to 1,200,000 clones, with around 76% found just once. In the case of this clone: Its matching antigen is unknown.

Sample: memory CD4+ T cells sorted from blood. Subset indicated: CD45RA-negative fraction. The receptor's source is a man between 18 and 35 years old in good health. This chain joins TRBV4-1 and TRBJ1-4; 7 bases align to TRBD1. The CDR3, as DNA: TGCGCCAGCAGCCCGGGACAGCTAAATGAAAAACTGTTTTTT. Its protein is CASSPGQLNEKLFF.